One and the same sample provided the 5 T cell receptor beta chains below, sequenced in a study of radiation and T cells in renal cell carcinoma. The assay was immunoSEQ multiplex PCR, and TCRdb's table has in-frame clones only and misses some. The profile shows 19,000 or so clones, about 60% of them singletons. Treatment described: treatment-naive control, cytoreductive nephrectomy. Source: tumor tissue, taken from a patient whose treatment was nephrectomy without radiotherapy. The receptors stem from a man in his fifties with renal cell carcinoma.

V usage is TRBV30 and J usage is TRBJ1-5; 9 nucleotides align to TRBD1. CDR3 length equals 15 residues. The junction had 8 bases not matched to a gene; V was cut back by 6 bases and J by 2 bases. Germline V gene data show CDR1 as GTSNPN and CDR2 as SVGIG (reference sequence). CDR3 amino acids: CACLRTGAGNQPQHF. The CDR3 region has the DNA TGTGCCTGCCTGAGGACAGGGGCGGGCAATCAGCCCCAGCATTTT.

J is TRBJ2-5 and V is TRBV27; a weak D match, TRBD2 (6 bases). The CDR3 runs to 13 residues. Germline CDR1 is MNHEY and CDR2 is SMNVEV (reference sequence). Trimming pared 5 bases from V and 7 bases from J, leaving 14 bases between. The CDR3 sequence: CASSIRDSSTQYF. The CDR3 DNA follows: TGTGCCAGCAGTATCCGGGACTCTTCGACCCAGTACTTC.

This chain joins TRBV27 and TRBJ2-1; 7 bases map to TRBD2. The germline CDR1 and CDR2 sequences are MNHEY and SMNVEV (reference sequence). Trimming removed 0 bases from V and 12 bases from J; junction bases left unmatched: 8. This CDR3 is built from 14 residues. This chain's CDR3 is CASSLSSLAARQFF. CDR3 coding DNA: TGTGCCAGCAGTTTATCCTCCCTAGCGGCGCGGCAGTTCTTC.

The chain employs TRBV30 and TRBJ2-6; D remains unclear. V lost 4 bases to trimming and J lost 0 bases, with 7 bases between them. There are 14 residues in the CDR3. The germline V gene encodes CDR1 GTSNPN and CDR2 SVGIG (reference sequence). CDR3 DNA: TGTGCCTGGAATGTGGTCTCTGGGGCCAACGTCCTGACTTTC. Translating gives CAWNVVSGANVLTF. The complete variable domain, with remaining parts taken from reference TRBV30 and TRBJ2-6, reads SQTIHQWPATLVQPVGSPLSLECTVEGTSNPNLYWYRQAAGRGLQLLFYSVGIGQISSEVPQNLSASRPQDRQFILSSKKLLLSDSGFYLCAWNVVSGANVLTFGAGSRLTVL.

The rearrangement uses TRBV5-1 and TRBJ1-4, with no clear D. V dropped 0 bases and J dropped 7 bases, with 7 bases sitting between them. The CDR3 is 13 amino acids. The germline V gene encodes CDR1 SGHRS and CDR2 YFSETQ. The CDR3 DNA reads TGCGCCAGCAGCTTGGGGGGTACTGAAAAACTGTTTTTT. Residues: CASSLGGTEKLFF.